Shown below are 31 T cell receptor beta chains from a single sample sequenced in a study of Ad26.COV2.S vaccination and SARS-CoV-2 variants. Produced via immunoSEQ multiplex PCR; TCRdb's table is partial and in-frame only. The table lists about 370,000 clones, 80% to 90% of them singletons. The treatment: around 19 received Ad26.COV2.S at low or high dose, single or two shots; several received placebo; per-sample allocation not given. It was on day 63 after the first vaccine or placebo injection that samples were taken. The sequenced sample was peripheral blood, obtained in a trial of Ad26.COV2.S vaccine versus placebo. The receptors were gathered from a person between 18 and 65 years old who received the Ad26.COV2.S COVID-19 vaccine or a placebo.

The V gene is TRBV3-1 (or the pseudogene TRBV3-2), the J gene TRBJ2-7, with 10 bases lining up with TRBD2. The germline V gene has CDR1 LGHDT and CDR2 YNNKEL (reference sequence). The CDR3 sequence is 14 residues long. Trimming cost V 0 bases and J 8 bases; bases outside gene matches: 4. The CDR3 reads CASSQDASGGKQYF. The CDR3 region has the DNA TGTGCCAGCAGCCAAGACGCTAGCGGGGGAAAGCAGTACTTC.

The chain uses TRBV3-1 (or the pseudogene TRBV3-2) and TRBJ2-3; possible D gene TRBD2, 6 bases. Germline V gene data show CDR1 as LGHDT and CDR2 as YNNKEL (reference sequence). V was pared by 2 bases and J by 5 bases, with 11 bases between. The CDR3 length is 14 residues. This chain's CDR3 is CASSQRAGGDTQYF. CDR3 DNA sequence: TGTGCCAGCAGCCAAAGGGCCGGGGGAGATACGCAGTATTTT.

This sequence joins TRBV6-5 and TRBJ1-1; no definite D call. The CDR3 runs to 12 residues. Germline values: CDR1 MNHEY, CDR2 SVGAGI. The germline V and J ends were trimmed by 7 bases and 1 base, with 7 bases remaining between them. The CDR3 coding sequence is TGTGCCAGCATCGGTGCGAACACTGAAGCTTTCTTT. It translates to CASIGANTEAFF.

The rearrangement links TRBV11-2 to TRBJ2-1; the match to TRBD2 covers 9 bases. With 4 bases clipped from V and 11 bases from J, the junction kept 9 bases outside the gene matches. This CDR3 region has 14 residues. Germline loops: CDR1 SGHAT, CDR2 FQNNGV. In DNA, the CDR3 is TGTGCCAGCAGCTCCCCAGGTAGCGGGGGTAAGCAGTTCTTC. Translated: CASSSPGSGGKQFF.

This clone showed up just a few times. The genes are TRBV30 and TRBJ1-2, with D perhaps TRBD1 (5 bases). The ends were cut back, 7 bases at V and 5 bases at J, with 20 bases in the middle. The CDR3 contains 14 residues. Germline values: CDR1 GTSNPN, CDR2 SVGIG (reference sequence). CDR3: CALKPGPLGYGYTF. The DNA of the CDR3 is TGTGCCTTGAAACCGGGACCCCTCGGGTATGGCTACACCTTC.

V usage is TRBV3-1 (or the pseudogene TRBV3-2) and J usage is TRBJ2-3; possible D gene TRBD2, 6 bases. The CDR3 extends over 16 amino acids. CDR1 and CDR2 (germline): LGHDT, YNNKEL (reference sequence). The V and J ends lost 3 bases and 0 bases respectively, with 13 bases between them. This CDR3 is CASSHTGGSSTDTQYF. CDR3 nucleotide sequence: TGTGCCAGCAGCCATACCGGGGGAAGTAGCACAGATACGCAGTATTTT.

The chain joins TRBV6-2 or TRBV6-3 to TRBJ1-1; 7 nucleotides agree with TRBD1. CDR1 is MNHEY, CDR2 SVGEGT, per germline. The V segment lost 3 bases and the J segment 7 bases; nucleotides outside the gene matches: 5. The CDR3 is made up of 13 amino acids. CDR3 nucleotide sequence: TGTGCCAGCAGTTATGACAGGGTGGGTGAAGCTTTCTTT. Translated, it gives CASSYDRVGEAFF.

The chain is built from TRBV6-1 and TRBJ1-5; a possible D gene is TRBD1 (5 bases). CDR3 size: 15 residues. V shed 3 bases and J shed 5 bases, with 14 bases lying between them. Germline CDR1 and CDR2: MNHNS and SASEGT. The chain's CDR3 is CASSDNWGVDQPQHF. CDR3 DNA sequence: TGTGCCAGCAGTGATAATTGGGGGGTAGATCAGCCCCAGCATTTT.

This clone was recorded a few times. This chain uses TRBV6-2 or TRBV6-3 with TRBJ1-1; D is unclear. The CDR3 length is 12 residues. Germline V gives CDR1 MNHEY, CDR2 SVGEGT. Between the trimmed V and J ends, which lost 3 bases and 3 bases, there was a span of 5 bases. CDR3 DNA: TGTGCCAGCAGTTATCAGGACACTGAAGCTTTCTTT. Translating it yields CASSYQDTEAFF.

This clone was observed once. The chain combines TRBV5-6 with TRBJ2-6, with D possibly being TRBD1 or TRBD2 (5 bases each). Trimming pared 4 bases from V and 4 bases from J, leaving 12 bases between. The CDR3 is 15 amino acids. In germline, CDR1 is SGHDT, CDR2 YYEEEE. CDR3 in DNA: TGTGCCAGCAGCGGGACGGTTCACGGGGCCAACGTCCTGACTTTC. Translated: CASSGTVHGANVLTF.

The chain carries TRBV29-1 and TRBJ2-1; 9 bases match TRBD1. CDR3 size: 14 residues. Trimming took 1 base from V and 10 from J; bases not matched to a gene: 8. The V gene's germline CDR1 is SQVTM and CDR2 ANQGSEA. The chain's CDR3 is CSVEVWDRVREQFF. The DNA of the CDR3 is TGCAGCGTTGAAGTGTGGGACAGGGTGAGGGAGCAGTTCTTC.

The count of this clone is one. This rearrangement joins TRBV3-1 (or the pseudogene TRBV3-2) to TRBJ2-3, with D maybe TRBD1 (6 bases). Germline V gene sequence: CDR1 LGHDT, CDR2 YNNKEL (reference sequence). Between the trimmed V and J ends, which lost 0 bases and 4 bases, there was a span of 8 bases. The CDR3 spans 14 residues. CDR3 amino acids: CASSQDTGSDTQYF. The DNA of the CDR3 is TGTGCCAGCAGCCAAGATACAGGGTCAGATACGCAGTATTTT.

This chain uses TRBV2 with TRBJ2-7; the D gene is possibly TRBD1 (5 bases). The CDR3 is 11 amino acids. V gave up 6 bases and J gave up 6 bases, with 9 bases separating them. The V gene's germline CDR1 is SNHLY and CDR2 FYNNEI. The CDR3: CASRLGPEQYF. The CDR3 region has the DNA TGTGCCAGCAGGCTGGGGCCCGAGCAGTACTTC.

The J gene is TRBJ2-2, the V gene TRBV11-3; the D gene is possibly TRBD1 (5 bases). Germline V gives CDR1 SGHNT, CDR2 YENEEA. The germline V and J ends were trimmed by 5 bases and 5 bases, with 15 bases remaining between them. CDR3 length equals 15 residues. CDR3 sequence reads: CASSTFPAGTGELFF. The CDR3 coding sequence is TGTGCCAGCAGCACTTTCCCCGCAGGGACCGGGGAGCTGTTTTTT.

The chain employs TRBV18 and TRBJ1-5; D uncertain. The germline V gene has CDR1 KGHSH and CDR2 LQKENI. With 3 bases removed from V and 3 bases from J, the gap between germline ends came to 9 bases. CDR3 size: 14 residues. Written as DNA, the CDR3 is TGTGCCAGCTCACCTCTAGGGTTCAATCAGCCCCAGCATTTT. Translation: CASSPLGFNQPQHF.

V usage is TRBV4-2 and J usage is TRBJ2-5; no definite D call. CDR1 is LGHNA and CDR2 is YNFKEQ in the germline V gene. Trimming pared 0 bases from V and 7 bases from J, leaving 12 bases between. There are 14 residues in the CDR3. The CDR3 DNA reads TGTGCCAGCAGCCAAGATGAATCACTTGGGACCCAGTACTTC. Translated, it gives CASSQDESLGTQYF.

This clone was found once. The J gene is TRBJ1-2, the V gene TRBV2; TRBD1 aligns across 9 bases. With 5 bases clipped from V and 3 bases from J, the junction kept 4 bases outside the gene matches. Germline V gene data show CDR1 as SNHLY and CDR2 as FYNNEI. The CDR3 sequence is 14 residues long. CDR3 sequence reads: CASSSQGADYGYTF. CDR3 in DNA: TGTGCCAGCAGTTCACAGGGGGCAGACTATGGCTACACCTTC.

This chain joins TRBV7-6 and TRBJ2-3, with TRBD2 identical over 11 bases. V lost 3 bases to trimming and J lost 2 bases; unmatched junction nucleotides: 4. Germline lookup yields CDR1 SGHVS and CDR2 FNYEAQ. The CDR3 is 16 residues long. This CDR3 is CASSFLAGGTTDTQYF. The CDR3 DNA is TGTGCCAGCAGCTTCTTAGCGGGGGGGACCACAGATACGCAGTATTTT.

The chain carries TRBV7-9 and TRBJ1-2; 8 positions match TRBD1. The junction had 5 bases not matched to a gene; V was cut back by 8 bases and J by 3 bases. This CDR3 spans 13 amino acids. From germline, CDR1 is SEHNR and CDR2 FQNEAQ (reference sequence). The CDR3 reads CASRAGQDYGYTF. The CDR3 bases are TGTGCCAGCCGCGCGGGACAGGACTATGGCTACACCTTC. The whole variable domain, filled in from reference TRBV7-9 and TRBJ1-2, reads DTGVSQNPRHKITKRGQNVTFRCDPISEHNRLYWYRQTLGQGPEFLTYFQNEAQLEKSRLLSDRFSAERPKGSFSTLEIQRTEQGDSAMYLCASRAGQDYGYTFGSGTRLTVV.

The chain is built from TRBV19 and TRBJ1-1; D is perhaps TRBD1 (5 bases). The V gene lost 3 bases and the J gene lost 4 bases, with 15 bases spanning the gap. The length of the CDR3 is 15 residues. CDR1 is LNHDA and CDR2 is SQIVND in the germline V gene (reference sequence). In DNA, the CDR3 is TGTGCCAGTAGTATCGGAGGGGCGCGGGGCACTGAAGCTTTCTTT. Its translation: CASSIGGARGTEAFF.

The V gene is TRBV3-1 (or the pseudogene TRBV3-2), the J gene TRBJ1-6; no definite D call. Per germline, CDR1 LGHDT and CDR2 YNNKEL (reference sequence). V lost 1 base to trimming and J lost 11 bases, with 12 bases between them. The CDR3 totals 14 residues. This chain's CDR3 is CASSQVNGLAPLHF. The CDR3 DNA follows: TGTGCCAGCAGCCAAGTGAACGGCTTGGCACCCCTCCACTTT.

The CDR3 nucleotides read TGTGCCAGCACCGAACATAGGAGCGGGGCCGGGGGTTACGAGCAGTACTTC. It yields the protein CASTEHRSGAGGYEQYF. The J gene is TRBJ2-7, the V gene TRBV2; TRBD2 matches at 7 bases. Germline-derived CDR1 and CDR2 are SNHLY and FYNNEI. The J segment lost 4 bases and the V segment lost 7 bases, leaving 19 bases of the junction unmatched. The CDR3 extends over 17 amino acids.

This clone was seen once. The gene calls are TRBV7-2 and TRBJ2-1, with 8 bases aligning to TRBD2. Germline V gene lookup returns CDR1 SGHTA and CDR2 FQGNSA. V lost 6 bases, J lost 6 bases, and 19 bases stayed unmatched. This CDR3 comprises 18 residues. This chain's CDR3 is CASRPWAAPGLGPNEQFF. CDR3 bases: TGTGCCAGCAGACCCTGGGCCGCTCCGGGACTAGGGCCCAATGAGCAGTTCTTC.

This clone was seen at least ten times. CDR3 in DNA: TGTGCCAGCAGACAACCCCAGGGTTGGGGGCCCTACGAGCAGTACTTC. Its translation: CASRQPQGWGPYEQYF. The chain couples TRBV3-1 (or the pseudogene TRBV3-2) to TRBJ2-7; the D gene is possibly TRBD1 (6 bases). The V end lost 6 bases, the J end lost 2 bases, and 20 bases lay between the germline ends. The CDR3 is 16 amino acids. Germline values: CDR1 LGHDT, CDR2 YNNKEL (reference sequence).

The CDR3 is CASRGRPWQETQYF. The CDR3 nucleotides are TGTGCCAGCAGGGGACGGCCTTGGCAAGAGACCCAGTACTTC. The rearrangement joins TRBV2 to TRBJ2-5; D might be TRBD1 or TRBD2, each matching 5 bases. CDR1 and CDR2 (germline): SNHLY, FYNNEI. V was shortened by 6 bases and J by 2 bases, with 13 bases between the two germline ends. The CDR3 length is 14 residues.

J is TRBJ1-6 and V is TRBV15; TRBD1 aligns across 12 bases. The CDR3 contains 18 residues. Losses at the gene ends were 8 bases for V and 8 bases for J; bases not matched to a gene: 16. CDR1 is LNHNV and CDR2 is YYDKDF in the germline V gene (reference sequence). The CDR3 loop reads CATQRTGQGAYGDSPLHF. The CDR3 DNA follows: TGTGCCACCCAAAGAACGGGACAGGGGGCCTATGGGGATTCACCCCTCCACTTT.

The V call is TRBV4-2, the J call TRBJ2-7, with D possibly matching TRBD1 (5 bases). There are 13 residues in the CDR3. The ends were cut back, 0 bases at V and 9 bases at J, with 12 bases in the middle. The germline gives CDR1 LGHNA, CDR2 YNFKEQ. The CDR3 spells CASSQEAGLSQYF. CDR3 nucleotides: TGTGCCAGCAGCCAAGAGGCAGGGTTATCGCAGTACTTC.

The chain combines TRBV5-8 with TRBJ1-5; TRBD1 agrees at 8 bases. Unmatched junction bases numbered 8, after V lost 6 bases and J lost 3 bases. CDR3 length equals 15 residues. CDR1 SGHTS and CDR2 YDEGEE come from the germline V gene. CDR3 loop: CASTPGTGINQPQHF. Here the CDR3 DNA reads TGTGCCAGCACACCCGGGACAGGAATCAATCAGCCCCAGCATTTT.

The V gene is TRBV6-2 or TRBV6-3, the J gene TRBJ1-2, with D possibly matching TRBD1 (6 bases). The germline CDR1 and CDR2 sequences are MNHEY and SVGEGT. V dropped 4 bases and J dropped 3 bases, with 12 bases sitting between them. The CDR3 is made up of 14 amino acids. CDR3 in amino acids: CASSSGGRDYGYTF. In nucleotides, the CDR3 is TGTGCCAGCAGTTCTGGGGGCAGGGACTATGGCTACACCTTC.

The chain combines TRBV19 with TRBJ2-1; no reliable D call. CDR1 and CDR2 from the germline V gene are LNHDA and SQIVND (reference sequence). The CDR3 consists of 16 residues. Trimming took off 7 bases at V and 5 bases at J, with 21 bases between the two ends. For the CDR3, the DNA is TGTGCCAGTACCCCCTACACCGGGTTGGGGAACAATGAGCAGTTCTTC. Protein sequence: CASTPYTGLGNNEQFF.

V gene TRBV9 combines with J gene TRBJ2-1; D is tentatively TRBD1 or TRBD2 (6 bases each). Germline CDR1 reads SGDLS; CDR2 reads YYNGEE. V was shortened by 0 bases and J by 4 bases, with 14 bases between the two germline ends. CDR3 length: 16 residues. CDR3 DNA sequence: TGTGCCAGCAGCGTAGAGGGGGGCCGCGGTTACAATGAGCAGTTCTTC. This gives the protein CASSVEGGRGYNEQFF. Supplemented by reference TRBV9 and TRBJ2-1, the full variable domain reads DSGVTQTPKHLITATGQRVTLRCSPRSGDLSVYWYQQSLDQGLQFLIQYYNGEERAKGNILERFSAQQFPDLHSELNLSSLELGDSALYFCASSVEGGRGYNEQFFGPGTRLTVL.